This record covers a single T cell receptor (beta chain). The record originates from a study of blood T cell repertoires in COVID-19. Study overall: The United States, Italy and Spain were the sources of the acute and convalescent COVID-19 samples. PBMCs, B-cell-depleted T cells, or T cells provided the cDNA or gDNA that made up the material.

In the original analysis: Scientists estimated how many nucleated cells there were by amplifying reference gene primers. Here immunoSEQ multiplex PCR was the method, and the copy in TCRdb shows in-frame clones only, minus some. That table gives V, J and clone size, and the DNA gave D and trimming. The sample contains about 240,000 clones, approximately 78% of which appear only once. This receptor was identified in a woman aged 55-69 years with active or convalescent COVID-19. Specimen: peripheral blood.

The CDR3 loop is CASRGGLNTEAFF. The CDR3 bases are TGTGCCAGCAGGGGAGGGCTGAACACTGAAGCTTTCTTT. V is TRBV6-5 and J is TRBJ1-1; D gene unclear. V lost 6 bases and J lost 0, with 8 bases in between. The germline V gene encodes CDR1 MNHEY and CDR2 SVGAGI. This CDR3 region has 13 residues.